This T cell receptor (beta chain) was profiled in a study of T cell changes during pregnancy in multiple sclerosis. CDR3 size: 15 residues. Germline V lookup: CDR1 SGHVS, CDR2 FNYEAQ. Losses at the gene ends were 4 bases for V and 4 bases for J; bases not matched to a gene: 5. Generated by immunoSEQ multiplex PCR, the TCRdb table keeps only in-frame clones and is missing some. The sample yields tens of thousands of clones, approximately 90% seen once. The chain recombines TRBV7-6 with TRBJ2-3; 10 positions match TRBD2. This specimen consisted of CD4+ T cells from peripheral blood mononuclear cells, obtained in the first trimester of pregnancy. This clonotype originated in a female donor in good health, enrolled as a control in a pregnancy study. DNA of the CDR3: TGTGCCAGCAGCTCTAGCGGGGGCGGGTCAGATACGCAGTATTTT. Amino acids: CASSSSGGGSDTQYF.